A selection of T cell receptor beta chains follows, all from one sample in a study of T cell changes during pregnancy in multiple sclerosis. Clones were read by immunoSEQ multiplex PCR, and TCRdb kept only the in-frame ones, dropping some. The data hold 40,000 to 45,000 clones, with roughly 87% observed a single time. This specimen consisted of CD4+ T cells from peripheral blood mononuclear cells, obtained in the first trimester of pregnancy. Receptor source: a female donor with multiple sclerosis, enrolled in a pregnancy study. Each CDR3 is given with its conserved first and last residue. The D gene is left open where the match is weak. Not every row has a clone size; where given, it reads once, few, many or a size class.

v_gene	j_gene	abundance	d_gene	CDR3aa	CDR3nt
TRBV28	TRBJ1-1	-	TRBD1	CASRGTEAAFF	TGTGCCAGCAGGGGGACAGAGGCTGCTTTCTTT
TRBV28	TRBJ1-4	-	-	CASSPHRQVGGKLFF	TGTGCCAGCAGTCCCCACCGACAGGTTGGGGGAAAACTGTTTTTT
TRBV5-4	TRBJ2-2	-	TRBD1	CASSSSLQGASTGELFF	TGTGCCAGCAGCTCATCACTACAGGGGGCTAGCACCGGGGAGCTGTTTTTT
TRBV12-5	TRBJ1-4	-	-	CASGLGDTTNEKLFF	TGTGCTAGTGGTTTGGGGGACACAACTAATGAAAAACTGTTTTTT
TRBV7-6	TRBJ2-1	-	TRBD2	CASSLGSGRAKQFF	TGTGCCAGCAGCTTAGGGAGCGGGAGGGCCAAGCAGTTCTTC
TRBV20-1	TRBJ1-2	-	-	CSRYTNYGYTF	TGCAGTCGTTATACAAACTATGGCTACACCTTC
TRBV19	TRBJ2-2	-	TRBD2	CASSILAVGDTGELFF	TGTGCCAGTAGTATCCTAGCGGTGGGGGACACCGGGGAGCTGTTTTTT
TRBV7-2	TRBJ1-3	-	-	CASSLGGGAGNTIYF	TGTGCCAGCAGCTTAGGTGGGGGGGCGGGAAACACCATATATTTT
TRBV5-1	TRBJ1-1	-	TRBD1	CASRRRGQANTEAFF	TGCGCCAGCCGCCGGCGGGGACAGGCTAACACTGAAGCTTTCTTT
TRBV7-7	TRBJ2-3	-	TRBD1	CASSLGQATDTQYF	TGTGCTAGCAGCTTAGGACAGGCGACAGATACGCAGTATTTT
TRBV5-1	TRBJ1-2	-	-	CASSLGKSNYGYTF	TGCGCCAGCAGCTTGGGTAAATCTAACTATGGCTACACCTTC
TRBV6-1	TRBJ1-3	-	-	CASSEQGLYATIYF	TGTGCCAGCAGTGAACAGGGTTTATATGCCACCATATATTTT
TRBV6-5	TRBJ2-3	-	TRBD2	CASRGTSGRPNTQYF	TGTGCCAGCAGGGGTACTAGCGGGAGACCTAATACGCAGTATTTT
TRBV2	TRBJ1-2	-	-	CASSARGKGYTF	TGTGCCAGCAGTGCCAGGGGAAAGGGCTACACCTTC
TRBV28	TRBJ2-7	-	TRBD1	CASSLGTGVIHEQYF	TGTGCCAGCAGTTTAGGGACAGGGGTCATCCACGAGCAGTACTTC
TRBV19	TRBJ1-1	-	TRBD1	CASITDRGNSEAFF	TGTGCCAGTATAACGGACAGGGGGAACTCTGAAGCTTTCTTT
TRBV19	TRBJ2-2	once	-	CASSRDNPGTGELFF	TGTGCCAGTAGTAGGGACAACCCAGGCACCGGGGAGCTGTTTTTT